A single sample gave rise to the 22 T cell receptor beta chains below, sequenced in a study of esophageal squamous cell carcinoma under preoperative chemotherapy. Stated time point: after preoperative PTX-NDP chemotherapy. TCRdb recomputed calls from the PCR reads with MiXCR, one row per CDR3 protein. The sample shows around 11,000 distinct CDR3 sequences, 63% of them seen only once. This sample was taken from a patient given preoperative chemotherapy. The receptors were sampled from a human donor with esophageal squamous cell carcinoma. The donor label of this sample is uncertain.

The chain employs TRBV6-2 or TRBV6-3 and TRBJ2-7, with D perhaps being TRBD1 or TRBD2 (7 bases each). The V end lost 6 bases, the J end lost 2 bases, and 17 bases lay between the germline ends. Germline lookup yields CDR1 MNHEY and CDR2 SVGEGT. This CDR3 is built from 15 residues. CDR3 residues: CASSLAGGEPYEQYF. CDR3 nucleotide sequence: TGTGCCAGCAGCCTCGCAGGGGGGGAACCCTACGAGCAGTACTTC.

About this clonotype itself: Without the conserved terminal phenylalanine or tryptophan, this CDR3 likely stems from a read error. It is unclear where the CDR3 begins or ends on the DNA, so no DNA is shown, and the CDR3 is as TCRdb lists it. The CDR3 loop reads CATTRSYFFVFLVEMGFHHV. This chain uses TRBV15 with TRBJ2-3. CDR1 is LNHNV and CDR2 is YYDKDF in the germline V gene (reference sequence). The CDR3 numbers 20 amino acids, ends counted.

In this sample, this clonotype turned up a few times. The V and J genes are TRBV6-1 and TRBJ2-1, with unresolved D. The V and J ends lost 5 bases and 3 bases respectively, with 14 bases between them. CDR3 length: 15 residues. Germline V CDR1 and CDR2: MNHNS, SASEGT. The CDR3 sequence is CASSLGSKGYNEQFF. In nucleotides, the CDR3 is TGTGCCAGCAGTCTCGGATCCAAGGGCTACAATGAGCAGTTCTTC.

This clonotype has ten or more counts. The chain joins TRBV6-1 to TRBJ2-1, with D unclear. V was clipped by 10 bases and J by 5 bases, with 18 bases between them. Germline CDR1 reads MNHNS; CDR2 reads SASEGT. This CDR3 comprises 14 residues. This CDR3 is CANLTPVRDNEQFF. CDR3 DNA sequence: TGTGCCAACCTGACACCGGTAAGGGACAATGAGCAGTTCTTC.

The genes are TRBV7-2 and TRBJ2-1, with 7 bases aligning to TRBD1. CDR3 length: 15 amino acids. CDR1 and CDR2 from the germline V gene are SGHTA and FQGNSA. V shed 5 bases, J shed 4 bases, and the junction held 8 bases outside the gene matches. Here the CDR3 DNA reads TGTGCCAGCAGCAGACAGGGATTAGGGTACAATGAGCAGTTCTTC. Its translation is CASSRQGLGYNEQFF.

The V gene is TRBV11-1, the J gene TRBJ2-1; D tentatively fits TRBD1 or TRBD2 (6 bases each). This CDR3 has 14 residues. CDR1 is SGHAT and CDR2 is FQDESV in the germline V gene (reference sequence). For the CDR3, the DNA is TGTGCAACGGGGGTAGGGGGCTCCTACAATGAGCAGTTCTTC. Its translation is CATGVGGSYNEQFF.

As for this clonotype: The junction differs from germline at one of its ends, possibly a read error. The chain recombines TRBV6-1 with TRBJ2-1; D call uncertain. Germline V CDR1 and CDR2: MNHNS, SASEGT. The CDR3 sequence is 12 residues long. The chain's CDR3 is CAGRTNNGEQFF. CDR3 nucleotide sequence: TGTGCCGGCAGGACGAACAACGGTGAGCAGTTCTTC.

The genes are TRBV10-1 and TRBJ2-1; 11 bases fit TRBD2. This CDR3 contains 14 residues. V gave up 5 bases and J gave up 6 bases; unmatched junction bases: 3. Germline CDR1 and CDR2: WNHNN and SYGVQD (reference sequence). The CDR3 is CASSPGTSGNEQFF. For the CDR3, the DNA is TGCGCCAGCAGTCCCGGGACTAGCGGCAATGAGCAGTTCTTC.

The chain links TRBV7-8 to TRBJ2-1; TRBD2 matches at 14 bases. The DNA matches TRBJ2-7 better at its end, which makes the J call doubtful. Germline values: CDR1 SGHVS, CDR2 FQNEAQ. The CDR3 has 16 residues. CDR3 residues: CASSPRLAGGIDEQYF. For the CDR3, the DNA is TGTGCCAGCAGCCCGAGACTAGCGGGGGGGATAGATGAGCAGTACTTC.

Comment on this clonotype: A junction boundary mismatches the germline segment, possibly from a read error. The V gene is TRBV6-1, the J gene TRBJ2-4, with TRBD1 matching over 7 bases. Germline values: CDR1 MNHNS, CDR2 SASEGT. The CDR3 extends over 12 amino acids. The CDR3 spells CASRGTEDIQYF. CDR3 in DNA: TGTGCCAGCAGGGGGACAGAAGACATCCAGTACTTC.

This clonotype has more than one count but fewer than ten. The chain uses TRBV6-1 and TRBJ2-5; 8 bases are a match to TRBD2. With the DNA end fitting TRBJ2-7 better, the J assignment may be wrong. Germline CDR1 MNHNS, CDR2 SASEGT. The CDR3 is made up of 14 amino acids. In DNA form, the CDR3 reads TGTGCCAGCAGTCGGTGGACTAGCCATGCCGAGCAGTACTTC. Encoded protein: CASSRWTSHAEQYF.

J is TRBJ2-2 and V is TRBV6-1, with D possibly matching TRBD2 (6 bases). The CDR3 runs to 17 residues. Trimming stripped 4 bases from V and 2 bases from J, with 17 bases between. The germline V gene encodes CDR1 MNHNS and CDR2 SASEGT. In nucleotides, the CDR3 is TGTGCCAGCAGTGGTAGTAGCGGAAACATTAACACCGGGGAGCTGTTTTTT. Its protein product is CASSGSSGNINTGELFF.

This clonotype showed up just once. This chain uses TRBV6-1 with TRBJ2-7; the match to TRBD1 covers 7 bases. In germline, CDR1 is MNHNS, CDR2 SASEGT. The CDR3 spans 13 residues. V lost 7 bases and J lost 4; bases outside the gene matches: 7. For the CDR3, the DNA is TGTGCCAGCAAGGAGACAGGGACGTACGAGCAGTACTTC. It translates to CASKETGTYEQYF.

This sequence joins TRBV6-1 and TRBJ2-1; D is unclear. The CDR3 sequence is 13 residues long. V gave up 3 bases and J gave up 12 bases, with 15 bases separating them. Germline V gene data show CDR1 as MNHNS and CDR2 as SASEGT. CDR3 region: CASSEERTDTQFF. CDR3 coding DNA: TGTGCCAGCAGTGAGGAGAGGACCGATACGCAGTTCTTC.

This chain connects TRBV7-2 to TRBJ2-3; tentatively, D is TRBD1 (6 bases). From germline, CDR1 is SGHTA and CDR2 FQGNSA. There are 12 residues in the CDR3. With 6 bases removed from V and 9 bases from J, the gap between germline ends came to 13 bases. CDR3 residues: CASSVVTGTQYF. The CDR3 DNA reads as TGTGCCAGCAGTGTAGTCACAGGGACGCAGTATTTT.

This clonotype has only one observation. A junction boundary mismatches the germline segment, possibly from a read error. The J gene is TRBJ2-4, the V gene TRBV6-1; either TRBD1 or TRBD2 may supply D (5 bases each). From germline, CDR1 is MNHNS and CDR2 SASEGT. CDR3 length: 13 amino acids. The CDR3 loop is CARGVEAKNTQYF. DNA for the CDR3: TGTGCCAGGGGGGTGGAAGCCAAAAATACGCAGTATTTC.

This chain connects TRBV6-1 to TRBJ2-3; 8 positions match TRBD2. Germline trimming cut 6 bases from V and 14 bases from J; bases unmatched to any gene: 7. This CDR3 has 11 residues. Germline CDR1 is MNHNS and CDR2 is SASEGT. The CDR3 loop reads CASSSGGERYF. As DNA, the CDR3 is TGTGCCAGCAGCTCGGGGGGGGAGAGGTATTTT.

The rearrangement uses TRBV12-3 or TRBV12-4 and TRBJ2-4, with D perhaps given as TRBD1 or TRBD2 (5 bases each). V was cut by 2 bases and J by 1 base, with 12 bases left in between. The CDR3 spans 16 residues. The chain's CDR3 is CASSLRGVGAKNIQYF. CDR3 nucleotides: TGTGCCAGCAGTTTAAGAGGGGTTGGTGCCAAAAACATTCAGTACTTC.

The V call is TRBV6-1, the J call TRBJ1-6; D is undetermined. CDR1 is MNHNS and CDR2 is SASEGT in the germline V gene. V gave up 2 bases and J gave up 10 bases, with 12 bases separating them. The CDR3 is made up of 14 amino acids. CDR3 nucleotide sequence: TGTGCCAGCAGTGAAAAGACGGAGCGGTCACCCCTCCACTTT. Protein: CASSEKTERSPLHF.

The chain's CDR3 is CASSSPSGGSTDTQYF. CDR3 coding DNA: TGTGCCAGCAGTAGTCCTAGCGGGGGCAGCACAGATACGCAGTATTTT. The chain links TRBV6-1 to TRBJ2-3; 10 bases are a match to TRBD2. Losses at the gene ends were 5 bases for V and 0 bases for J; bases not matched to a gene: 5. The CDR3 loop spans 16 amino acids. Germline values: CDR1 MNHNS, CDR2 SASEGT.

The chain uses TRBV6-1 and TRBJ2-4; D assignment may be TRBD1 or TRBD2 (5 bases each). The germline V gene encodes CDR1 MNHNS and CDR2 SASEGT. V was cut by 8 bases and J by 13 bases, with 24 bases left in between. CDR3 length: 14 amino acids. Here the CDR3 reads CASSGPLAKDTQYF. The CDR3 bases are TGTGCCAGCTCGGGGCCTCTAGCCAAAGACACGCAGTACTTC.

V usage is TRBV6-1 and J usage is TRBJ2-3; 7 nucleotides agree with TRBD1. The germline gives CDR1 MNHNS, CDR2 SASEGT. The CDR3 has 16 amino acids. V lost 5 bases and J lost 8; bases outside the gene matches: 16. The CDR3 region is CASSRSGTVGTGTQYF. The CDR3 nucleotides are TGTGCCAGCAGTCGATCCGGGACAGTGGGCACCGGTACGCAGTATTTT.